This entry is about one T cell receptor (beta chain). The antigen this receptor binds is unknown. There are no base qualities to consult, and no much larger clone falls within one base. The library came from 5' RACE. The sequencing machine was an Illumina HiSeq 2500. A second PCR of about 7 to 12 cycles was run with a J-beta primer mix and a sample-barcoded 5' primer. A unique molecular identifier was introduced onto each TCR beta cDNA molecule by a template-switch 5' adaptor carrying 12 random nucleotides. Each sample yielded at least 2.5 million CDR3-containing paired-end reads. The Mint cDNA synthesis kit, primed by a TRBC-specific oligonucleotide, was used to synthesize first-strand cDNA from all RNA. Following uracil-DNA glycosylase treatment, all cDNA underwent a first 18-cycle PCR with the universal primers M1SS and BC2_uni_R. The study's processing was this. For normalization, 1 million high-quality reads, each with a distinct molecular identifier, were randomly selected from each sample. Instead of being binned into consensus sequences, reads with shared molecular identifiers were discarded. MiTCR, with a Q25 quality threshold and the strictest error-elimination algorithm, was used for CDR3 identification, clonotype clustering and error correction. A nonparametric unseen species model using Euler transformation provided a lower-bound estimate of total TCR beta diversity. The public reads were reanalyzed by TCRdb: fastp trimming at Q25, MiXCR alignment, in-frame beta chains only. Duplicate CDR3 protein sequences are folded into a single record with the most common DNA and genes. V and J calls and clone size were set by TCRdb, not the authors. Here the sample has about 800,000 distinct CDR3 sequences; about 25% occur a single time. The ten top clones hold approximately 4% of the sample.

The donors were about 40 Caucasian individuals from Russia, aged 6 to 90 years, who were systemically healthy. Each donor gave ten milliliters of peripheral blood, drawn into EDTA-treated Vacutainer tubes. Ficoll-Paque density-gradient centrifugation was used to isolate PBMCs, with at least 6.5 million per sample. Trizol reagent was used to extract total RNA from PBMCs, with at least 5.5 micrograms per sample. Naive CD45RAhigh/CD27high T cell percentages were measured by flow cytometry on a PBMC aliquot from every donor. The sample is drawn from a study of blood T cells in healthy people across ages (dated by TCRdb to the mid-2010s). For the study in its entirety: In model experiments, template switching captured roughly one uniquely barcoded TCR beta cDNA molecule for every two T cells. Using deep sequencing normalized with unique cDNA molecular identifiers, the study measured how TCR beta repertoire diversity changes with age. Four age groups were formed from the donors: young (average approximately 17 years), middle-aged (around 41), aged (62) and long-lived (more than 75). Two additional independent replicas of 1 million unique cDNA reads from the same blood draw were analyzed for two donors (one aged 18 to 30 and one aged 80 or older).

The CDR3 covers 16 residues, taking in both the cysteine and the phenylalanine. The CDR3 DNA has 48 bases and is translated from base 1. The germline V gene gives CDR1 as SGHTA and CDR2 as FQGNSA. V loses 5 bases of germline sequence and J loses 3 bases, and the interval between the two ends is 20 bases. The research as a whole found: Estimates of total diversity from one million sequenced T cells were regarded as lower bounds and underestimates. The long-lived group showed more naive CD4+ T cells, fewer expanded clones and increased TCR diversity than the aged group, suggesting age selection. A strong correlation was found between observed TCR beta diversity and the percentage of naive T cells measured by flow cytometry. Donor CMV infection status was unknown, potentially confounding age-related changes in expanded clonotypes. Observed TCR beta diversity per million T cells fell roughly linearly with age, and a significant reduction was already apparent by age about 36. Since profiling was done on bulk unsorted PBMCs, naive and antigen-experienced compartments could not be conclusively compared.

These same records also appear under a second study, on T cells of mothers and their children. In that second paper, the authors write: Nine systemically healthy Caucasian individuals served as donors, namely three mothers together with their six children. cDNA synthesis used all of the extracted RNA, with roughly 1.5 ug of RNA in each 15 ul reaction. Sample barcodes and 2-4 random nucleotides were added via the M1S primer in the second PCR. More than 9.5 million TCR beta CDR3 reads were obtained from each mother, and about 3 million reads were obtained from each child. TCR recombination output is similarly shaped by thymic selection in related and unrelated pairs, with a minor effect exerted by inherited differences. Normalized repertoire overlap in related mother-child pairs was always slightly higher than in unrelated mother-child pairs, but the difference was never significant. With a sensitivity of about 100 clones per million clonotypes, no persistent microchimeric T cell clones were detected. To look for features that set related mother-child pairs apart from unrelated individuals, the researchers ran deep NGS to compare the TCR beta repertoires of mothers and children. On average, the children were roughly 10 +/- 4 years old, while the mothers were approximately 41 +/- 4 years old. After adapters were ligated using NEBNext reagents, the libraries underwent 100+100 nt paired-end sequencing on an Illumina HiSeq 2000. To prevent cross-contamination, the mother and child libraries were prepared one month apart and sequenced in separate runs. For each donor, between 500,000 and 2,000,000 distinct TCR beta clonotypes were identified. Naive TCR beta clonotypes were estimated from low-frequency clonotypes matched to each donor's FACS-determined naive share, without sorting.

The specimen sequenced was blood. The receptor was derived from a boy aged 10-17 years in good health. The V gene is TRBV7-2 and the J gene is TRBJ2-7; the D region is possibly TRBD1 or TRBD2, each matching across 5 bases. The CDR3 region has the sequence CASSPPWGFSLYEQYF. The nucleotide sequence is given as TGTGCCAGCAGCCCACCGTGGGGGTTTTCTCTCTACGAGCAGTACTTC. Extended through the reference TRBV7-2 and TRBJ2-7 proteins, this CDR3 yields the full variable domain: GAGVSQSPSNKVTEKGKDVELRCDPISGHTALYWYRQSLGQGLEFLIYFQGNSAPDKSGLPSDRFSAERTGGSVSTLTIQRTQQEDSAVYLCASSPPWGFSLYEQYFGPGTRLTVT.